The T cell receptor beta chain under discussion was sequenced for a study of cytomegalovirus exposure and HLA in healthy donors. Overall study findings and caveats: Presence/absence results assume similar sequencing depth per donor, which may not hold. What was likely a sequencing artifact was a cluster of highly shared sequence variants.

The study ran its PCR with 60 Vbeta and 13 Jbeta primers. Generated by immunoSEQ multiplex PCR, the TCRdb table keeps only in-frame clones and is missing some. The sample has over 150,000 clones; about 75% are singletons. Concerning this clone: The antigen is unknown.

The ends were cut back, 4 bases at V and 0 bases at J, with 13 bases in the middle. The CDR3 is 17 residues long. Germline CDR1 and CDR2: SEHNR and FQNEAQ (reference sequence). The chain couples TRBV7-9 to TRBJ2-6; tentatively, D is TRBD2 (6 bases). Sequencing was done on a sample of PBMCs. The clonotype originates from a man younger than 35 in good health and CMV-seronegative. The CDR3 is CASSSMRGSSGANVLTF. The CDR3, as DNA: TGTGCCAGCAGCTCGATGCGGGGTAGCTCTGGGGCCAACGTCCTGACTTTC.